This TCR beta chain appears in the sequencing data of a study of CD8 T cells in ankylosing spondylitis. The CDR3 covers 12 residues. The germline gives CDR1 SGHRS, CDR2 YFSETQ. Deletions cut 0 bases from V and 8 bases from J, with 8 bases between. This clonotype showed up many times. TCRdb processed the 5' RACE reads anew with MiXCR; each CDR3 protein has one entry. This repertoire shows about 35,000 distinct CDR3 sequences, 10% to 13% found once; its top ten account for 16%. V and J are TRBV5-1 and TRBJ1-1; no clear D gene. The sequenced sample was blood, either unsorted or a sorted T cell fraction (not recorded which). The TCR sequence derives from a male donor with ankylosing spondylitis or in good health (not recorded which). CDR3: CASSLDSREAFF. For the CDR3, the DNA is TGCGCCAGCAGCTTGGACAGCAGAGAAGCTTTCTTT.